This T cell receptor (beta chain) was recorded in a study of immune heterogeneity within non-small cell lung tumors. Bulk tumor genomic DNA, roughly 600 ng per sample, was used as template. Doctors removed several biopsies from each primary tumor during surgery, keeping them far apart. Curative surgery was undertaken by patients, who had untreated, newly diagnosed non-small cell lung cancer. This clonotype was counted only a few times. Its antigen is undetermined. TCR beta CDR3 regions came from multiplex PCR with 32 forward V and 13 reverse J primers. In TCRdb, the multiplex PCR reads were re-called with MiXCR into one record per CDR3 protein. The sample records about 21,000 distinct CDR3 sequences, 28% being singletons. CDR3 size: 18 residues. Trimming took 0 bases from V and 1 from J, leaving 13 bases between them. Germline V lookup: CDR1 MNHNY, CDR2 SVGAGI (reference sequence). General observations from the study: High-frequency clones unique to single sites coexisted with identical dominant CDR3 beta clonotypes that recurred across tumor sites within a patient. Individual patients showed largely nonoverlapping sets of high-frequency T-cell receptor beta clonotypes.

The clonotype originates from a man aged 35 to 55 with non-small cell lung cancer. Specimen: lung tumor tissue. This sequence joins TRBV6-6 and TRBJ1-6; weak D call: TRBD1 (5 bases). This CDR3 is CASSYSPGSGSYNSPLHF. CDR3 DNA sequence: TGTGCCAGCAGTTACTCCCCAGGGTCGGGATCCTATAATTCACCCCTCCACTTT.